This TCR beta chain was sequenced for a study of cytomegalovirus exposure and HLA in healthy donors. Per the germline V gene, CDR1 is LNHDA and CDR2 is SQIVND (reference sequence). V dropped 3 bases and J dropped 4 bases, with 9 bases sitting between them. This CDR3 is built from 13 residues. The PCR was carried out with 60 Vbeta primers and 13 Jbeta primers. Assay used: immunoSEQ multiplex PCR; TCRdb lists only in-frame clones, some missing. This table holds some 150,000 clones, roughly 83% found once. A few counts support this clone. Antigen unknown. Healthy bone marrow donors formed the donor group. Study results and limitations: There were reportedly fewer N-insertions in an Asian-associated ancestry cluster than the approximately 670-donor mean, in a later analysis.

The clonotype originates from a human donor in good health. Material for sequencing was PBMCs. This chain connects TRBV19 to TRBJ1-1; D is unresolved. The CDR3 loop reads CASSISEGTEAFF. The CDR3 DNA reads TGTGCCAGTAGTATTTCTGAGGGCACTGAAGCTTTCTTT.